A single sample is the source of the 25 T cell receptor beta chains below, sequenced in a study of blood T cell repertoires in COVID-19. Clones were read by immunoSEQ multiplex PCR, and TCRdb kept only the in-frame ones, dropping some. The table shows tens of thousands of clones, with about four fifths occurring only once. The sequencing input was peripheral blood. These receptors came from a man between 45 and 60 years old with active or convalescent COVID-19.

The gene calls are TRBV19 and TRBJ2-6; 12 bases map to TRBD1. Germline V gene lookup returns CDR1 LNHDA and CDR2 SQIVND (reference sequence). The CDR3 spans 19 residues. V gave up 1 base and J gave up 1 base; unmatched junction bases: 5. The CDR3 DNA reads as TGTGCCAGTAGTATAGGTTGGGGACAGGGGGCTTCTGGGGCCAACGTCCTGACTTTC. It is translated as CASSIGWGQGASGANVLTF.

The chain has TRBV6-5 and TRBJ1-2; 11 bases fit TRBD1. The V gene end was trimmed by 7 bases and the J gene end by 7 bases; junction bases not matched to a gene: 8. This CDR3 has 14 amino acids. Germline V CDR1 and CDR2: MNHEY, SVGAGI. The CDR3 loop is CASNLDRGQGGYTF. CDR3 sequence (DNA): TGTGCCAGCAACCTGGACAGGGGGCAAGGTGGCTACACCTTC.

The chain employs TRBV12-3 or TRBV12-4 and TRBJ2-3; 11 bases are a match to TRBD2. V was pared by 8 bases and J by 13 bases, with 11 bases of the junction left unmatched. CDR3 length: 13 amino acids. The CDR3 coding sequence is TGTGCCAGCGGCCCTAGCGGGGGGCTCGGGGAGTATTTT. This gives the protein CASGPSGGLGEYF.

The chain is built from TRBV30 and TRBJ2-5; a weak D match, TRBD2 (6 bases). V gave up 2 bases and J gave up 4 bases, with 8 bases separating them. Germline lookup yields CDR1 GTSNPN and CDR2 SVGIG (reference sequence). The CDR3 runs 12 residues. As DNA, the CDR3 is TGTGCCTGGAGTATGGGGGGAGAGACCCAGTACTTC. It yields the protein CAWSMGGETQYF.

This CDR3 is CASSIDRGLGGYTF. The CDR3 nucleotides are TGCGCCAGCAGCATCGACAGGGGGCTGGGGGGCTACACCTTC. The J gene is TRBJ1-2, the V gene TRBV5-1; 10 nucleotides match TRBD1. V lost 4 bases to trimming and J lost 8 bases; unmatched junction nucleotides: 8. The germline CDR1 and CDR2 sequences are SGHRS and YFSETQ. The CDR3 is 14 residues long.

This chain links TRBV5-1 with TRBJ1-1; a possible D gene is TRBD1 (6 bases). The ends were cut back, 4 bases at V and 5 bases at J, with 12 bases in the middle. The V gene's germline CDR1 is SGHRS and CDR2 YFSETQ. The CDR3 extends over 13 amino acids. The CDR3 nucleotides read TGCGCCAGCAGCCTCTTACAGGGAACTGAAGCTTTCTTT. Encoded protein: CASSLLQGTEAFF.

V usage is TRBV4-2 and J usage is TRBJ1-1; tentative D call: TRBD1 (5 bases). The CDR3 has 15 residues. Germline CDR1 and CDR2: LGHNA and YNFKEQ. Trimming took off 0 bases at V and 4 bases at J, with 12 bases between the two ends. The CDR3 loop reads CASSQDFGGTTEAFF. The CDR3 DNA is TGTGCCAGCAGCCAAGATTTCGGGGGAACCACTGAAGCTTTCTTT.

The sample holds a few counts of this clone. V usage is TRBV5-4 and J usage is TRBJ1-5; maybe TRBD1 (6 bases). There are 16 residues in the CDR3. V shed 4 bases and J shed 2 bases, with 16 bases lying between them. Germline assignment: CDR1 SGHNT and CDR2 YYREEE (reference sequence). CDR3 sequence reads: CASSRAGEMGNQPQHF. Written as DNA, the CDR3 is TGTGCCAGCAGCCGAGCAGGGGAGATGGGCAATCAGCCCCAGCATTTT.

The chain links TRBV7-2 to TRBJ1-3; 7 bases agree with TRBD1. Per germline, CDR1 SGHTA and CDR2 FQGNSA. The CDR3 spans 15 residues. V trimming: 1 base; J trimming: 4 bases; junction bases outside the gene matches: 4. CDR3 nucleotide sequence: TGTGCCAGCAGCTTAGACAGGGGATCCGGAAACACCATATATTTT. Translated: CASSLDRGSGNTIYF.

A single count supports this clone. This chain joins TRBV10-2 and TRBJ2-1; 10 bases line up with TRBD2. V was pared by 5 bases and J by 7 bases, with 8 bases of the junction left unmatched. The CDR3 contains 15 residues. The V gene's germline CDR1 is WSHSY and CDR2 SAAADI. The CDR3 protein is CASSRQRGGPNEQFF. CDR3 in DNA: TGCGCCAGCAGTCGACAGCGGGGGGGCCCGAATGAGCAGTTCTTC.

The J gene is TRBJ1-1, the V gene TRBV29-1; no clear D gene. V lost 4 bases to trimming and J lost 5 bases, with 17 bases between them. The CDR3 covers 14 residues. Germline V gene lookup returns CDR1 SQVTM and CDR2 ANQGSEA. In nucleotides, the CDR3 is TGCAGCGTTGGGGCAGGCGGAACGGGGACTGAAGCTTTCTTT. Protein product: CSVGAGGTGTEAFF.

The V call is TRBV27, the J call TRBJ2-3; a weak D match, TRBD2 (5 bases). The CDR3 is 14 residues long. Germline CDR1 reads MNHEY; CDR2 reads SMNVEV (reference sequence). Between the trimmed V and J ends, which lost 9 bases and 3 bases, there was a span of 16 bases. This chain's CDR3 is CASYTRAGTDTQYF. In DNA form, the CDR3 reads TGTGCCAGTTACACTAGGGCCGGGACAGATACGCAGTATTTT.

This chain connects TRBV3-1 (or the pseudogene TRBV3-2) to TRBJ2-2; possibly TRBD2 for D (6 bases). This CDR3 spans 13 amino acids. The V end lost 3 bases, the J end lost 8 bases, and 10 bases lay between the germline ends. The germline V gene encodes CDR1 LGHDT and CDR2 YNNKEL (reference sequence). The CDR3 DNA reads as TGTGCCAGCAGCCATCGGCGGGGTGGGGAGCTGTTTTTT. Protein product: CASSHRRGGELFF.

The rearrangement joins TRBV29-1 to TRBJ1-2; D possibly corresponds to TRBD1 (5 bases). The V gene lost 3 bases and the J gene lost 8 bases, with 13 bases spanning the gap. The length of the CDR3 is 12 residues. Germline V gene lookup returns CDR1 SQVTM and CDR2 ANQGSEA. The CDR3 reads CSVDWQGKGYTF. CDR3 in DNA: TGCAGCGTTGACTGGCAGGGCAAAGGCTACACCTTC.

The gene calls are TRBV27 and TRBJ1-4; tentatively, D is TRBD1 (5 bases). Germline V gene lookup returns CDR1 MNHEY and CDR2 SMNVEV (reference sequence). The CDR3 totals 16 residues. V was clipped by 4 bases and J by 2 bases, with 14 bases between them. The CDR3 region is CASSSLLGRTNEKLFF. Written as DNA, the CDR3 is TGTGCCAGCAGTTCCCTTCTGGGGCGCACTAATGAAAAACTGTTTTTT.

The chain is built from TRBV18 and TRBJ2-1, with TRBD1 matching 7 bases. Germline V CDR1 and CDR2: KGHSH, LQKENI. V dropped 3 bases and J dropped 7; count of bases not matched to a gene: 6. The CDR3 is made up of 14 amino acids. CDR3 in DNA: TGTGCCAGCTCACCTCGGACAGGTAATAATGAGCAGTTCTTC. Translated, it gives CASSPRTGNNEQFF. Full variable domain (outside the CDR3, taken from reference TRBV18 and TRBJ2-1): NAGVMQNPRHLVRRRGQEARLRCSPMKGHSHVYWYRQLPEEGLKFMVYLQKENIIDESGMPKERFSAEFPKEGPSILRIQQVVRGDSAAYFCASSPRTGNNEQFFGPGTRLTVL.

The chain is built from TRBV14 and TRBJ1-6; D is undetermined. The CDR3 totals 14 residues. Trimming cost V 0 bases and J 9 bases, with 9 bases left between them. Germline V gene data show CDR1 as SGHDN and CDR2 as FVKESK. The CDR3, as DNA: TGTGCCAGCAGCCAAGAAATGGTCAGTTCACCCCTCCACTTT. It yields the protein CASSQEMVSSPLHF.

V is TRBV5-8 and J is TRBJ2-1, with 7 nucleotides matching TRBD2. Germline CDR1 SGHTS, CDR2 YDEGEE. The CDR3 length is 15 residues. With V trimmed by 0 bases and J by 6 bases, 6 bases remained unmatched. The CDR3 region is CASSLEASGVNEQFF. The DNA for the CDR3 is TGTGCCAGCAGCTTGGAGGCTAGCGGTGTCAATGAGCAGTTCTTC.

V is TRBV6-6 and J is TRBJ1-2; 10 bases are a match to TRBD1. This CDR3 region has 14 residues. The J segment lost 6 bases and the V segment lost 4 bases, leaving 5 bases of the junction unmatched. Germline assignment: CDR1 MNHNY and CDR2 SVGAGI (reference sequence). CDR3 in amino acids: CASSSPGTGDGYTF. The CDR3 DNA reads TGTGCCAGCAGTTCACCCGGGACAGGGGATGGCTACACCTTC.

This chain links TRBV19 with TRBJ2-1; D is unresolved. CDR3 length equals 14 residues. Germline loops: CDR1 LNHDA, CDR2 SQIVND (reference sequence). V was pared by 5 bases and J by 0 bases, with 8 bases between. CDR3 sequence (DNA): TGTGCCAGTAGTCCATTGAGCTCCTACAATGAGCAGTTCTTC. Residues: CASSPLSSYNEQFF.

The chain combines TRBV29-1 with TRBJ1-6; TRBD1 aligns across 9 bases. V lost 6 bases, J lost 6 bases, and 6 bases stayed unmatched. This CDR3 region has 14 residues. Germline CDR1 and CDR2: SQVTM and ANQGSEA. CDR3 in amino acids: CSVSDRGGNSPLHF. The CDR3 region has the DNA TGCAGCGTCTCGGACAGGGGAGGTAATTCACCCCTCCACTTT.

V and J are TRBV2 and TRBJ1-1, with TRBD1 as a possible D gene (5 bases). The germline V gene has CDR1 SNHLY and CDR2 FYNNEI. This CDR3 is built from 14 residues. Deletions cut 5 bases from V and 5 bases from J, with 15 bases between. CDR3 in DNA: TGTGCCAGCAGTCCGGACCGGGGGAGTACTGAAGCTTTCTTT. It specifies CASSPDRGSTEAFF.

V is TRBV9 and J is TRBJ2-5, with 8 bases aligning to TRBD2. The CDR3 loop spans 17 amino acids. CDR1 is SGDLS and CDR2 is YYNGEE in the germline V gene. The ends lost 4 bases at V and 1 base at J; junction bases unmatched: 12. The chain's CDR3 is CASSLPIGGGSQETQYF. Here the CDR3 DNA reads TGTGCCAGCAGCCTTCCGATCGGGGGGGGGTCCCAAGAGACCCAGTACTTC.

This chain links TRBV9 with TRBJ1-1; weak D call: TRBD1 (5 bases). The CDR3 has 13 amino acids. V was pared by 0 bases and J by 8 bases, with 11 bases between. Germline CDR1 SGDLS, CDR2 YYNGEE. The CDR3 protein is CASSVGQGSEAFF. The CDR3 nucleotides are TGTGCCAGCAGCGTAGGTCAGGGATCCGAAGCTTTCTTT.

The rearrangement uses TRBV3-1 (or the pseudogene TRBV3-2) and TRBJ1-5; D is unresolved. The V gene's germline CDR1 is LGHDT and CDR2 YNNKEL (reference sequence). V was cut by 0 bases and J by 0 bases, with 3 bases left in between. The CDR3 totals 14 residues. Here the CDR3 reads CASSQDHSNQPQHF. CDR3 in DNA: TGTGCCAGCAGCCAAGATCATAGCAATCAGCCCCAGCATTTT.